Listed here is a single T cell receptor beta chain. The source of the sample is a study of blood T cell repertoires in COVID-19. The CDR3 length is 18 residues. V was cut by 5 bases and J by 1 base, with 22 bases left in between. CDR1 is SGHAT, CDR2 FQNNGV, per germline. Only in-frame clones appear in the TCRdb table, and some are missing; sequencing was by immunoSEQ multiplex PCR. The sample includes around 250,000 clones, roughly 86% seen only once; the top ten take around 12%. Source material: peripheral blood. V is TRBV11-2 and J is TRBJ2-3; D is possibly TRBD2 (6 bases). The clonotype originates from an elderly man with acute or convalescent COVID-19. Written as DNA, the CDR3 is TGTGCCAGCAGCCGGCTAGGGACTCAGGCAGCCGGCACAGATACGCAGTATTTT. Translation: CASSRLGTQAAGTDTQYF.